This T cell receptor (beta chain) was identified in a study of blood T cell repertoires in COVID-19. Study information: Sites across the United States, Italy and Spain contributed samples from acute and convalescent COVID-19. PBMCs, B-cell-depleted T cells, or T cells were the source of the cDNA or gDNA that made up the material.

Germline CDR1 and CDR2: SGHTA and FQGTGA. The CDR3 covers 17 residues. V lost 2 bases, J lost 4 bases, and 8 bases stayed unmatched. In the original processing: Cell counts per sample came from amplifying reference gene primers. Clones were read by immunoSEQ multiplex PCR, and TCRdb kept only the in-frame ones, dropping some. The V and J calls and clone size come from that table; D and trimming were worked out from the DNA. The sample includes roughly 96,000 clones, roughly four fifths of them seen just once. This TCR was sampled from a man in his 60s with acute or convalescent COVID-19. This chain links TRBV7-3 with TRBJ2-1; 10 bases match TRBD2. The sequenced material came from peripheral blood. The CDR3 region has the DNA TGTGCCAGCAGCTTATGGGCTAGCGGGGGTACTTACAATGAGCAGTTCTTC. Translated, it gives CASSLWASGGTYNEQFF.